A single sample is the source of the 22 T cell receptor beta chains below, sequenced in a study of T cells after yellow fever vaccination. A single record per CDR3 protein comes from TCRdb applying MiXCR to the 5' RACE reads. The sample consists of under 700,000 distinct CDR3 sequences, 17% of them appearing once. The sample was PBMCs, taken around 5 days after the first yellow fever vaccination. These TCRs come from a young man who received the YFV17D yellow fever vaccine.

This clonotype turned up a few times. The V and J genes are TRBV5-1 and TRBJ1-1; unclear D gene. The CDR3 contains 15 residues. The germline V gene has CDR1 SGHRS and CDR2 YFSETQ. V was pared by 0 bases and J by 1 base, with 10 bases between. CDR3 in DNA: TGCGCCAGCAGCTTGGAAAACATCGCGAACACTGAAGCTTTCTTT. This translates into CASSLENIANTEAFF.

The rearrangement joins TRBV18 to TRBJ2-4; 7 bases align to TRBD2. This CDR3 is 13 amino acids long. V shed 4 bases, J shed 7 bases, and the junction held 4 bases outside the gene matches. Germline assignment: CDR1 KGHSH and CDR2 LQKENI. CDR3 protein: CASSRGGRNIQYF. The CDR3, as DNA: TGTGCCAGCTCACGCGGGGGACGTAACATTCAGTACTTC.

This clonotype was seen a few times. The rearrangement joins TRBV11-2 to TRBJ2-1; 9 bases are shared with TRBD1. The germline V gene has CDR1 SGHAT and CDR2 FQNNGV. This CDR3 has 16 amino acids. V was clipped by 1 base and J by 5 bases; unmatched bases: 6. The CDR3 region is CASSLGTGGANNEQFF. The CDR3 DNA is TGTGCCAGCAGCTTAGGTACAGGGGGCGCAAACAATGAGCAGTTCTTC.

The genes are TRBV20-1 and TRBJ2-7, with 8 bases lining up with TRBD1. V gave up 3 bases and J gave up 5 bases; unmatched junction bases: 6. The CDR3 runs to 13 residues. The germline gives CDR1 DFQATT, CDR2 SNEGSKA (reference sequence). The CDR3 DNA reads TGCAGTGCTAGGCCGGACAGGGACCACGAGCAGTACGTC. Translation: CSARPDRDHEQYV.

The V gene is TRBV2, the J gene TRBJ2-3, with unresolved D. Germline V gives CDR1 SNHLY, CDR2 FYNNEI. This CDR3 is 13 amino acids long. V lost 3 bases, J lost 4 bases, and 8 bases lay in between. The CDR3 protein is CASSDQVPDTQYF. CDR3 DNA sequence: TGTGCCAGCAGTGACCAGGTCCCAGATACGCAGTATTTT.

This clonotype was seen a few times. The chain is built from TRBV30 and TRBJ1-5; no reliable D call. The CDR3 runs 13 residues. Looked up from germline, CDR1 is GTSNPN and CDR2 is SVGIG (reference sequence). V lost 5 bases and J lost 4, with 12 bases in between. As DNA, the CDR3 is TGTGCCTGGGGTGCCCGAGGTAATCAGCCCCAGCATTTT. Its translation is CAWGARGNQPQHF.

This clonotype showed up just a few times. The chain is built from TRBV5-1 and TRBJ2-3, with a weak D call TRBD2 (6 bases). This CDR3 region has 15 residues. The V gene's germline CDR1 is SGHRS and CDR2 YFSETQ. The ends were cut back, 4 bases at V and 7 bases at J, with 19 bases in the middle. CDR3 in DNA: TGCGCCAGCAGCCTGGAACTAGGAGGGTCCCATACGCAGTATTTT. Translating gives CASSLELGGSHTQYF.

The table lists this clonotype with a few counts. The chain is built from TRBV6-5 and TRBJ2-3, with 10 bases aligning to TRBD2. Germline V gene sequence: CDR1 MNHEY, CDR2 SVGAGI. CDR3 length: 14 residues. V trimming: 6 bases; J trimming: 4 bases; junction bases outside the gene matches: 4. In nucleotides, the CDR3 is TGTGCCAGCAGAGCGGGGGGGCCAGCAGATACGCAGTATTTT. It codes for CASRAGGPADTQYF.

In its sample, this clonotype was seen a few times. V usage is TRBV28 and J usage is TRBJ2-7; 7 bases fit TRBD1. The V gene end was trimmed by 5 bases and the J gene end by 9 bases; junction bases not matched to a gene: 10. Germline CDR1 reads MDHEN; CDR2 reads SYDVKM. The CDR3 has 13 residues. The CDR3 protein is CASSPKGAGGQYV. CDR3 nucleotide sequence: TGTGCCAGCAGTCCAAAAGGAGCAGGGGGGCAGTACGTC.

This clonotype showed up just a few times. The chain carries TRBV18 and TRBJ2-7, with TRBD2 identical over 9 bases. V gave up 2 bases and J gave up 1 base; unmatched junction bases: 6. Per germline, CDR1 KGHSH and CDR2 LQKENI. The CDR3 is made up of 16 amino acids. This chain's CDR3 is CASSPGSAGGSYEQYF. The CDR3 bases are TGTGCCAGCTCACCAGGATCGGCGGGGGGGTCCTACGAGCAGTACTTC.

This clonotype was observed a handful of times. V usage is TRBV4-1 and J usage is TRBJ1-2; the D is unclear. The germline CDR1 and CDR2 sequences are MGHRA and YSYEKL. V dropped 1 base and J dropped 4 bases, with 10 bases sitting between them. The CDR3 loop spans 14 amino acids. CDR3 nucleotide sequence: TGCGCCAGCAGCCAAGCTCAGGCCCCCTATGGCTACACCTTC. Translation gives CASSQAQAPYGYTF.

The chain links TRBV4-3 to TRBJ2-6; D is ambiguous. This CDR3 has 16 residues. Trimming took 1 base from V and 0 from J, leaving 7 bases between them. The V gene's germline CDR1 is LGHNA and CDR2 YSLEER. The CDR3 sequence is CASSQVGISGANVLTF. In DNA form, the CDR3 reads TGCGCCAGCAGCCAAGTGGGTATCTCTGGGGCCAACGTCCTGACTTTC.

The chain joins TRBV6-5 to TRBJ1-6; the D gene is possibly TRBD1 (5 bases). CDR1 and CDR2 (germline): MNHEY, SVGAGI. V lost 3 bases and J lost 11, with 20 bases in between. The CDR3 totals 16 residues. The DNA for the CDR3 is TGTGCCAGCAGTTATGGCAGGGAAACCTCGTCGACACCCCTCCACTTT. Its protein is CASSYGRETSSTPLHF.

This clonotype came up a few times. The chain recombines TRBV29-1 with TRBJ1-2, with D unresolved. V lost 2 bases and J lost 6, with 16 bases in between. Germline loops: CDR1 SQVTM, CDR2 ANQGSEA. The CDR3 is made up of 14 amino acids. The CDR3 is CSVESIGGVDGYTF. The CDR3 DNA sequence: TGCAGCGTTGAAAGTATCGGAGGCGTAGATGGCTACACCTTC. The full variable domain, rest sourced from reference TRBV29-1 and TRBJ1-2, is SAVISQKPSRDICQRGTSLTIQCQVDSQVTMMFWYRQQPGQSLTLIATANQGSEATYESGFVIDKFPISRPNLTFSTLTVSNMSPEDSSIYLCSVESIGGVDGYTFGSGTRLTVV.

This clonotype came up a few times. CDR3 residues: CASSLFQEAEGYTF. DNA for the CDR3: TGTGCCAGCAGCTTATTCCAGGAGGCGGAGGGCTACACCTTC. J is TRBJ1-2 and V is TRBV7-8; D gene unclear. The CDR3 has 14 residues. V dropped 2 bases and J dropped 8 bases, with 15 bases sitting between them. Per the germline V gene, CDR1 is SGHVS and CDR2 is FQNEAQ.

The chain joins TRBV5-1 to TRBJ2-1, with a tentative D call TRBD1 (6 bases). Trimming cost V 0 bases and J 9 bases, with 10 bases left between them. CDR1 and CDR2 (germline): SGHRS, YFSETQ. This CDR3 region has 13 residues. The CDR3: CASSLDRATEQFF. Written as DNA, the CDR3 is TGCGCCAGCAGCTTGGACAGGGCGACTGAGCAGTTCTTC.

This sequence joins TRBV4-1 and TRBJ2-2; no firm D call. The V end lost 0 bases, the J end lost 2 bases, and 28 bases lay between the germline ends. This CDR3 has 22 amino acids. Germline CDR1 and CDR2: MGHRA and YSYEKL. The chain's CDR3 is CASSQDLLRISGVYYNTGELFF. In DNA form, the CDR3 reads TGCGCCAGCAGCCAAGATCTCCTTAGGATCTCCGGTGTGTACTATAACACCGGGGAGCTGTTTTTT.

The sample holds one count of this clonotype. J is TRBJ1-4 and V is TRBV10-2, with D unresolved. V lost 4 bases, J lost 8 bases, and 20 bases lay in between. The CDR3 runs to 16 residues. Germline CDR1 reads WSHSY; CDR2 reads SAAADI. The CDR3 protein is CASSAVGGRGGEKLFF. CDR3 nucleotide sequence: TGCGCCAGCAGTGCGGTAGGAGGGCGAGGAGGGGAAAAACTGTTTTTT.

This clonotype appeared a few times. The J gene is TRBJ2-7, the V gene TRBV7-3; D possibly matches TRBD1 or TRBD2 (5 bases each). This CDR3 contains 13 residues. V gave up 4 bases and J gave up 7 bases, with 14 bases separating them. Germline values: CDR1 SGHTA, CDR2 FQGTGA. The CDR3 protein is CASSSEGRGEQYF. CDR3 DNA: TGTGCCAGCAGCTCCGAGGGTAGGGGAGAGCAGTACTTC. The full variable domain, completed using reference TRBV7-3 and TRBJ2-7, is GAGVSQTPSNKVTEKGKYVELRCDPISGHTALYWYRQSLGQGPEFLIYFQGTGAADDSGLPNDRFFAVRPEGSVSTLKIQRTERGDSAVYLCASSSEGRGEQYFGPGTRLTVT.

CDR3 sequence: CASRNRLSSYEQYF. CDR3 nucleotides: TGTGCCAGCCGGAACAGGCTGAGCTCCTACGAGCAGTACTTC. The chain recombines TRBV12-3 or TRBV12-4 with TRBJ2-7; TRBD1 might be the D (5 bases). This CDR3 spans 14 amino acids. Trimming cost V 8 bases and J 0 bases, with 14 bases left between them.

This clonotype was counted a few times. V usage is TRBV6-2 or TRBV6-3 and J usage is TRBJ2-2, with a possible D match to TRBD2 (6 bases). CDR1 is MNHEY and CDR2 is SVGEGT in the germline V gene. This CDR3 has 16 amino acids. V was clipped by 4 bases and J by 2 bases, with 14 bases between them. CDR3 coding DNA: TGTGCCAGCAGTTCTGACCTGGGGACTAACACCGGGGAGCTGTTTTTT. This codes for CASSSDLGTNTGELFF.

This chain connects TRBV29-1 to TRBJ2-3, with D unresolved. Germline lookup yields CDR1 SQVTM and CDR2 ANQGSEA. V shed 7 bases and J shed 0 bases, with 14 bases lying between them. CDR3 length: 14 residues. The CDR3 DNA reads TGCAGCGCCCAGGCCCCACTGAGCACAGATACGCAGTATTTT. It yields the protein CSAQAPLSTDTQYF.